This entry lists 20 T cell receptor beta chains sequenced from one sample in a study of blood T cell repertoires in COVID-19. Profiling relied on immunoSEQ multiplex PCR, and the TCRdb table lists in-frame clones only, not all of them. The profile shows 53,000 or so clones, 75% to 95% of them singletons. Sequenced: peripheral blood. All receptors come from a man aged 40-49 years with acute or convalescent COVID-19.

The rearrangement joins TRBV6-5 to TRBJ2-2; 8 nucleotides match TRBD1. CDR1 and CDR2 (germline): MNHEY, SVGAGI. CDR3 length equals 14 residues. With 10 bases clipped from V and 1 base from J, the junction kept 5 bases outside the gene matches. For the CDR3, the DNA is TGTGCCACCTCCGGGACAGGGAACACCGGGGAGCTGTTTTTT. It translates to CATSGTGNTGELFF.

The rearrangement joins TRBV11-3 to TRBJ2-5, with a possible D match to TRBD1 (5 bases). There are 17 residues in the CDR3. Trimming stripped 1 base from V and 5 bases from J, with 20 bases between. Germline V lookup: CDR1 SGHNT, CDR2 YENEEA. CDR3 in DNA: TGTGCCAGCAGCTTAGTTACCGGAGTAGGGGTTGGGGAGACCCAGTACTTC. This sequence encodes CASSLVTGVGVGETQYF. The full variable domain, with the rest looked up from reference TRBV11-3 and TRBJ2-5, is EAGVVQSPRYKIIEKKQPVAFWCNPISGHNTLYWYLQNLGQGPELLIRYENEEAVDDSQLPKDRFSAERLKGVDSTLKIQPAELGDSAVYLCASSLVTGVGVGETQYFGPGTRLLVL.

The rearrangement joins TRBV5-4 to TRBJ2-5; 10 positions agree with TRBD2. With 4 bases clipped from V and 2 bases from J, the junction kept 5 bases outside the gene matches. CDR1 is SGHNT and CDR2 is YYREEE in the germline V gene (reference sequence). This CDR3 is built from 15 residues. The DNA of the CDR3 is TGTGCCAGCAGCCCTTCGACTAGCGGGCAAGAGACCCAGTACTTC. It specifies CASSPSTSGQETQYF. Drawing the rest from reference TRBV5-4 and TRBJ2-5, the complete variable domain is ETGVTQSPTHLIKTRGQQVTLRCSSQSGHNTVSWYQQALGQGPQFIFQYYREEENGRGNFPPRFSGLQFPNYSSELNVNALELDDSALYLCASSPSTSGQETQYFGPGTRLLVL.

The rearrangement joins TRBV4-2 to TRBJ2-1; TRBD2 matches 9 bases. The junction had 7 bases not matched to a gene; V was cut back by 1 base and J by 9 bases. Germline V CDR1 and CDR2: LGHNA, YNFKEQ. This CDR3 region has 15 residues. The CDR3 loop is CASSQGAGGGIEQFF. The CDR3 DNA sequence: TGTGCCAGCAGCCAAGGAGCGGGAGGAGGGATTGAGCAGTTCTTC.

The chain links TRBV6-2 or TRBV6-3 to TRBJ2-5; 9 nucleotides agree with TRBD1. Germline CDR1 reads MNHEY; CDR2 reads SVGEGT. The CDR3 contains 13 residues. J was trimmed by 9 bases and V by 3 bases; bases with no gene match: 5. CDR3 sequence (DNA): TGTGCCAGCAGTTATGGGACAGGGCAGGCCCAGTACTTC. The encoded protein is CASSYGTGQAQYF.

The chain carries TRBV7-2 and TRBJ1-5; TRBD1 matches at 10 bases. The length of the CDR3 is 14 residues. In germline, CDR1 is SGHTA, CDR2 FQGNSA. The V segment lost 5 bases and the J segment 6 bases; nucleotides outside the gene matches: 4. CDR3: CASSAGTGAQPQHF. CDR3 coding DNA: TGTGCCAGCAGCGCCGGGACAGGGGCTCAGCCCCAGCATTTT.

The CDR3 DNA reads as TGTGCCAGCAGTGAAGAGTCACCGGGACTAGCGGGAGTCGAGCAGTACTTC. It yields the protein CASSEESPGLAGVEQYF. The rearrangement joins TRBV2 to TRBJ2-7; 14 nucleotides line up with TRBD2. V was clipped by 1 base and J by 6 bases; unmatched bases: 8. The CDR3 runs 17 residues. Germline V CDR1 and CDR2: SNHLY, FYNNEI.

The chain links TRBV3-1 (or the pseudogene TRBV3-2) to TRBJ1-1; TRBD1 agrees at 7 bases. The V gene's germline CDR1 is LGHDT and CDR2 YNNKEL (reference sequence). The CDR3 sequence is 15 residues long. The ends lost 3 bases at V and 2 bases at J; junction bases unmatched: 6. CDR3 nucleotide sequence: TGTGCCAGCAGCCAGGGAGACAGGGAAAACACTGAAGCTTTCTTT. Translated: CASSQGDRENTEAFF.

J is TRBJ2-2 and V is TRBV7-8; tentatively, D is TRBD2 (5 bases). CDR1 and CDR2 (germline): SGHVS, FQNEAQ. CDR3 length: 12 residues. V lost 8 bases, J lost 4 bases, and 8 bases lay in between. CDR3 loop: CASHAGTGELFF. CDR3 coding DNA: TGTGCCAGCCACGCGGGCACCGGGGAGCTGTTTTTT.

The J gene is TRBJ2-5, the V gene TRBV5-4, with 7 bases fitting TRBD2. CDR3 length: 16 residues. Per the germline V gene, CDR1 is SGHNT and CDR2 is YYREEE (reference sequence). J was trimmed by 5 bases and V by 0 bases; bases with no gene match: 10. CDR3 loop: CASSLASGNARETQYF. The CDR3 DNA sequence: TGTGCCAGCAGCTTGGCTAGCGGCAACGCTCGGGAGACCCAGTACTTC.

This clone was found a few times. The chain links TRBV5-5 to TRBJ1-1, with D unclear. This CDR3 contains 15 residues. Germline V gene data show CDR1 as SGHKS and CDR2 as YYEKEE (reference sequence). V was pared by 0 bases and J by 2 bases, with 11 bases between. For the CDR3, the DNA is TGTGCCAGCAGCTTGGCCCACGGGTCCAACACTGAAGCTTTCTTT. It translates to CASSLAHGSNTEAFF.

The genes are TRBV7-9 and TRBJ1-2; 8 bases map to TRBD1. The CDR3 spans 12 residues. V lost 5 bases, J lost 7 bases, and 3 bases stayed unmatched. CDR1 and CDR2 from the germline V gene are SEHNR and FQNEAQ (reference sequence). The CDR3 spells CASSQDRGGYTF. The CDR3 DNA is TGTGCCAGCAGCCAAGACAGGGGTGGCTACACCTTC.

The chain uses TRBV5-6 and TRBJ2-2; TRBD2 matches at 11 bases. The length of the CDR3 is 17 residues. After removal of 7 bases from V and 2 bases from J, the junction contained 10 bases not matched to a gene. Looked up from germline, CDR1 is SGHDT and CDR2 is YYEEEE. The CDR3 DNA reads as TGTGCCAGCCTGCGAGTGGGACTAGCGGACAACACCGGGGAGCTGTTTTTT. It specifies CASLRVGLADNTGELFF.

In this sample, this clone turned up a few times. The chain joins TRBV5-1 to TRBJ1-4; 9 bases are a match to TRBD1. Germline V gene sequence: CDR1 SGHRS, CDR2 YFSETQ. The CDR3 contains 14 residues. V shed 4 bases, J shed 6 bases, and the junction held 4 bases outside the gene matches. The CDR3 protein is CASSGTGPHEKLFF. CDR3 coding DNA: TGCGCCAGCAGCGGGACAGGGCCGCATGAAAAACTGTTTTTT.

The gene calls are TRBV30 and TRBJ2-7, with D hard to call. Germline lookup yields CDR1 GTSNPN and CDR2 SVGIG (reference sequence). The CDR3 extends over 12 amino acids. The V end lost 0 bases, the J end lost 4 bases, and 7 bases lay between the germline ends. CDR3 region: CAWSVSRYEQYF. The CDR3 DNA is TGTGCCTGGAGTGTAAGCAGGTACGAGCAGTACTTC.

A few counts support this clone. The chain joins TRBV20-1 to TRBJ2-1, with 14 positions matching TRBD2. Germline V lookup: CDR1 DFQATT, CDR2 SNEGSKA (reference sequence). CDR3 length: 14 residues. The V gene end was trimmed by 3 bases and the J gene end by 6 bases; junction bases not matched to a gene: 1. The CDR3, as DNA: TGCAGTGCTAGTGGGACTAGCGGGAGCAATGAGCAGTTCTTC. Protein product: CSASGTSGSNEQFF.

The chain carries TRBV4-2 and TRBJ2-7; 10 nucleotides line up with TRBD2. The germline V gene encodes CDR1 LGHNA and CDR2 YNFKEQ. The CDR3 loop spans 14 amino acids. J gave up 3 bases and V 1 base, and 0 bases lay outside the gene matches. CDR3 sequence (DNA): TGTGCCAGCAGCCAAGCTAGCGGGAGCTACGAGCAGTACTTC. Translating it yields CASSQASGSYEQYF.

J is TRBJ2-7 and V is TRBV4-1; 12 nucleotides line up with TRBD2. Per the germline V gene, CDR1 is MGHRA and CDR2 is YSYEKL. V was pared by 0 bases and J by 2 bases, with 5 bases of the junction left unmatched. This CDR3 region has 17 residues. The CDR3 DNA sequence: TGCGCCAGCAGCCAAGAGGGTCTAGCGGGAGGGACCTACGAGCAGTACTTC. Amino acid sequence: CASSQEGLAGGTYEQYF.

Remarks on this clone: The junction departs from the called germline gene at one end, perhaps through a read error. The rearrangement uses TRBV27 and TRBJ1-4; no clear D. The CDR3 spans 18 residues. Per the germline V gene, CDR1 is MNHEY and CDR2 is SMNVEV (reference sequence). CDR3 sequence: CASSLSGIVAIGNEKLFF. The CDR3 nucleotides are TGTGCCAGCAGTCTATCGGGAATCGTAGCGATCGGTAATGAAAAACTGTTTTTT.

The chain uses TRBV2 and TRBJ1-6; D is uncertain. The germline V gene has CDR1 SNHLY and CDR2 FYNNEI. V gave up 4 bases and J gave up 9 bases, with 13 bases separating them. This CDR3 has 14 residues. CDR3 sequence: CASSGTGEGSPLHF. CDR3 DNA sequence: TGTGCCAGCAGTGGCACGGGTGAGGGTTCACCCCTCCACTTT.